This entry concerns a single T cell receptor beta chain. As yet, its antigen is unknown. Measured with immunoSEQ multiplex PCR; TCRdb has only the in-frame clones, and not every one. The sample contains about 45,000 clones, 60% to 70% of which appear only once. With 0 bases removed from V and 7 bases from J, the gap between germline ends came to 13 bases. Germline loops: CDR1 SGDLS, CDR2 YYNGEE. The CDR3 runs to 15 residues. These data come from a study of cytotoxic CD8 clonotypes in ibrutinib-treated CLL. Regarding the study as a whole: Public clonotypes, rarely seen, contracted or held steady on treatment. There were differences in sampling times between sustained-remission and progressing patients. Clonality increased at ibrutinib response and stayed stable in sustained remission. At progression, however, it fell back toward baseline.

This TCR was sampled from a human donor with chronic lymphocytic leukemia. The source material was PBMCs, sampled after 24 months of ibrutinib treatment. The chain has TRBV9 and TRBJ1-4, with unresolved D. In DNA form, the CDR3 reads TGTGCCAGCAGCGTAGGTACTGGCCCCGCTGAAAAACTGTTTTTT. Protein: CASSVGTGPAEKLFF.